The clone carrying this T cell receptor beta chain occurred many times. What it binds is unknown. The sample is drawn from a study of early T cells in non-severe SARS-CoV-2 infection. Study in general: Sequencing of bulk RNA from unsorted whole blood was done, without chain pairing. Findings of the study overall: CD4 and private specificities were missed by VDJdb matching, which favored anti-spike CD8 responses.

Molecules of cDNA were individually given unique molecular identifiers that were attached to them. Each CDR3 protein gets one entry after TCRdb re-called the 5' RACE reads with MiXCR. Seen here are some 81,000 distinct CDR3 sequences, 9% to 10% observed once, and the top ten hold about 5.3%. Trimming took 0 bases from V and 4 from J, leaving 9 bases between them. The CDR3 totals 14 residues. Germline-derived CDR1 and CDR2 are SGHRS and YFSETQ. The sample was whole blood. The receptor comes from an adult who was a healthcare worker with PCR-confirmed SARS-CoV-2 infection or an uninfected control (not recorded which). The V call is TRBV5-1, the J call TRBJ2-3; D is perhaps TRBD2 (6 bases). CDR3 coding DNA: TGCGCCAGCAGCTTGGAGGGACTTTCAGATACGCAGTATTTT. It encodes CASSLEGLSDTQYF.